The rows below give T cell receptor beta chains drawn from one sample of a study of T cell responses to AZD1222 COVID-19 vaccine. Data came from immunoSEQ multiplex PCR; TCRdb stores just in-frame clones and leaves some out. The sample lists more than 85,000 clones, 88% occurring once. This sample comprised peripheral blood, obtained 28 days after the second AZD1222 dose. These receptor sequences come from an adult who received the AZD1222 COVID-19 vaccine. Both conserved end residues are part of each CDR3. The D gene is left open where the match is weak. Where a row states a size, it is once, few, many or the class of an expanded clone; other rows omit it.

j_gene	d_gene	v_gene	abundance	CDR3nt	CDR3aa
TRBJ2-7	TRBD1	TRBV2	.	TGTGCCAGCAGCGGGACAGGGGGTTACGAGCAGTACTTC	CASSGTGGYEQYF
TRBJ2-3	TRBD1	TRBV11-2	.	TGTGCCAGCAGGACAGGGGGTTGGACAGATACGCAGTATTTT	CASRTGGWTDTQYF
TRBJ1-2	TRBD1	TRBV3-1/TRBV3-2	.	TGTGCCAGCGCTGACAGGGGGAATGGCTACACCTTC	CASADRGNGYTF
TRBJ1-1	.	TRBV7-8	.	TGTGCCAGCTCCCCTTTCGGGGGGGGCGATGAAGCTTTCTTT	CASSPFGGGDEAFF
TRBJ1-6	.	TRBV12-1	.	TGTGCCAGCAGCTTCCTCCGGGCCCCCCTGGGACCCCTCCACTTT	CASSFLRAPLGPLHF
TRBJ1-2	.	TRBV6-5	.	TGTGCCAGCAGTTACGGGGCAGGAGTTGGCTACACCTTC	CASSYGAGVGYTF
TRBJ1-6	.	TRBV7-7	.	TGTGCCAGCAGCTTAGCGGGGGGGCCTAATTCACCCCTCCACTTT	CASSLAGGPNSPLHF
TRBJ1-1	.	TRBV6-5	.	TGTGCCAGCACCGAGACAACTGAAGCTTTCTTT	CASTETTEAFF
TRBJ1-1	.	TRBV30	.	TGTGCCTGGAGTGGGACGAGTTTGAACACTGAAGCTTTCTTT	CAWSGTSLNTEAFF
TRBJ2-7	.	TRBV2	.	TGTGCCAGTCGGGGGTGGTCTGGATACGAGCAGTACTTC	CASRGWSGYEQYF
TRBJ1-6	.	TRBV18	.	TGTGCCAGCTCACCAGGGAACGTCTCACCCCTCCACTTT	CASSPGNVSPLHF
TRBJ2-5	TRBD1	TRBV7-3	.	TGTGCCAGCAGCCTGGGACAGGGGCCTAAAGAGACCCAGTACTTC	CASSLGQGPKETQYF
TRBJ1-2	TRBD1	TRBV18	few	TGTGCCAGCTCACCAGTGGGGACAGATTTTGGCTACACCTTC	CASSPVGTDFGYTF
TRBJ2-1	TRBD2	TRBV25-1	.	TGTGCCAGCAGTCTAACTAGCGGATACAATGAGCAGTTCTTC	CASSLTSGYNEQFF
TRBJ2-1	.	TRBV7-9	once	TGTGCCAGCAGCCCCGGTGAGAATGAGCAGTTCTTC	CASSPGENEQFF
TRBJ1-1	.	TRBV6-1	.	TGTGCCAGCAGTGAAGGGGGAGGGATGAACACTGAAGCTTTCTTT	CASSEGGGMNTEAFF
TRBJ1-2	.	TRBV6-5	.	TGTGCCAGCAGCTCAGGCGAGACTAACTATGGCTACACCTTC	CASSSGETNYGYTF
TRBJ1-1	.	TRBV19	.	TGTGCCAGTAGTATTCAGGGGCTGAACACTGAAGCTTTCTTT	CASSIQGLNTEAFF
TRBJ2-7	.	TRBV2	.	TGTGCCAGCAGTGAAGCGAACGGTGGGCATGTGACTAACCCCTACGAGCAGTACTTC	CASSEANGGHVTNPYEQYF
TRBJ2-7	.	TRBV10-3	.	TGTGCCATCGGACGGGACTCCTCGGGGGAGCAGTACTTC	CAIGRDSSGEQYF
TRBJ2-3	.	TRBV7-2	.	TGTGCCAGCAGCTTAGTGAGTCTTACGCAGTATTTT	CASSLVSLTQYF
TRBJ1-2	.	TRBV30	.	TGTGCCTGGAGTGTACTCGTCAGGGACATCATAACCTATGGCTACACCTTC	CAWSVLVRDIITYGYTF
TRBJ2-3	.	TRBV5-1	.	TGCGCCAGCAGCTTGGGAGGTAGCACTAGCACAGATACGCAGTATTTT	CASSLGGSTSTDTQYF
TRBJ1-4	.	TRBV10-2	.	TGCGCCAGCCAAGGACAGCTTGCAACTAATGAAAAACTGTTTTTT	CASQGQLATNEKLFF
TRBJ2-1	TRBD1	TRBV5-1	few	TGCGCCAGCAGCTTGGTCGACAGGGGCTCCTACAATGAGCAGTTCTTC	CASSLVDRGSYNEQFF
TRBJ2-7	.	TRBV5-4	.	TGTGCCAGCAGCTTAGCAGGGAGTGGGTACGAGCAGTACTTC	CASSLAGSGYEQYF
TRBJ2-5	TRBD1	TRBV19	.	TGTGCCAGTAGTAGGACAGGTCCTCAGACCCAGTACTTC	CASSRTGPQTQYF
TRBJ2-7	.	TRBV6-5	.	TGTGCCAGCAGTTACCAACCCGGACAAGACTACGAGCAGTACTTC	CASSYQPGQDYEQYF
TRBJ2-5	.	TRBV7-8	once	TGTGCCAGCAGCCCCCTCGGGGGGCTACTAGCGAGGGAGACCCAGTACTTC	CASSPLGGLLARETQYF
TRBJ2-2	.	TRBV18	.	TGTGCCAGCTCACCATTACCTATTATCCGGGAGCTGTTTTTT	CASSPLPIIRELFF
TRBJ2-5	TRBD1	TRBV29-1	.	TGCAGCGTTGAGCCCGCAGGGGGCTGGAAGACCCAGTACTTC	CSVEPAGGWKTQYF
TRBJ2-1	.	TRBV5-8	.	TGTGCCAGCAGCTTGGCGACGGGGAGCTCCTACAATGAGCAGTTCTTC	CASSLATGSSYNEQFF
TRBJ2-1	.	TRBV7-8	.	TGTGCCAGCAGCCCCTCCGACAATGAGCAGTTCTTC	CASSPSDNEQFF
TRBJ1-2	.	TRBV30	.	TGTGCCTGGAGTGTGTCTGGCTATGGCTACACCTTC	CAWSVSGYGYTF
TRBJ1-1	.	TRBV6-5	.	TGTGCCAGCAACCCGGGGCAGCTGAACACTGAAGCTTTCTTT	CASNPGQLNTEAFF
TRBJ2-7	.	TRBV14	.	TGTGCCAGCAGCCAAGCTTACGAGCAGTACTTC	CASSQAYEQYF
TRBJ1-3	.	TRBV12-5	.	TGTGCTAGTGGTTTGGTAACGGGGGCGGTTGGAAACACCATATATTTT	CASGLVTGAVGNTIYF
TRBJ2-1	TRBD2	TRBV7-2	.	TGTGCCAGCAGCTTATTGGGACTAGCGGGCACCCGACTCGCCAATGAGCAGTTCTTC	CASSLLGLAGTRLANEQFF
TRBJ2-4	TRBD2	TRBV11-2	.	TGTGCCAGCAGCTTAGATCCGGGACTAGCGACGGCCAAAAACATTCAGTACTTC	CASSLDPGLATAKNIQYF
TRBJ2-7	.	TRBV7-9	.	TGTGCCAGCAGCTTCTCAGAATACGAGCAGTACTTC	CASSFSEYEQYF
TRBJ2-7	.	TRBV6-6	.	TGTGCCAGCAGTTACTCGAGAGGGGAGCAGTACTTC	CASSYSRGEQYF
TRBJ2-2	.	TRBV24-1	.	TGTGCCACCAGTGGTGACAGGTGGTCCGGGTCCGGGGAGCTGTTTTTT	CATSGDRWSGSGELFF
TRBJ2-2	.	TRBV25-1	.	TGTGCCAGCAGGCTTTCGGTTACCGGGGAGCTGTTTTTT	CASRLSVTGELFF
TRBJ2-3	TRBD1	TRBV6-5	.	TGTGCCAGCAGTTACTTTCGGGACAGGGGCACAGATACGCAGTATTTT	CASSYFRDRGTDTQYF
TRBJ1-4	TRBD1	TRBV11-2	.	TGTGCCAGCAGTTACAACAGGGGAGAAAAACTGTTTTTT	CASSYNRGEKLFF